This T cell receptor (beta chain) came from a study of cytomegalovirus exposure and HLA in healthy donors. Use of 60 Vbeta and 13 Jbeta primers characterized the PCR. Profiled with immunoSEQ multiplex PCR; TCRdb holds only in-frame clones, not every one. The data hold hundreds of thousands of clones, with around 80% observed a single time. V shed 2 bases and J shed 2 bases, with 12 bases lying between them. The germline V gene encodes CDR1 SGHDN and CDR2 FVKESK. The CDR3 is 15 residues long. The sequencing sample was made of PBMCs. The sequence came from a woman between 55 and 75 years old in good health and CMV-seropositive. This chain joins TRBV14 and TRBJ1-2; D is possibly TRBD1 (5 bases). The CDR3 nucleotides are TGTGCCAGCAGCCAAATTACCGGGGGGAACTATGGCTACACCTTC. Amino acids: CASSQITGGNYGYTF.